Here is one TCR beta chain with its context. The CDR3 sequence is 13 residues long. With 3 bases clipped from V and 7 bases from J, the junction kept 7 bases outside the gene matches. Germline CDR1 reads DFQATT; CDR2 reads SNEGSKA (reference sequence). Authors' data handling: It was from reference gene primer amplification that nucleated cell counts were estimated. Using immunoSEQ multiplex PCR, the repertoire was profiled, and TCRdb retains in-frame clones only, with some absent. V, J and clone size reflect that table, while D and trimming were determined from the DNA. Here the sample spans over 50,000 clones, 86% being singletons. This specimen comes from a study of blood T cell repertoires in COVID-19. Background on the study: From the United States, Italy and Spain came samples of acute and convalescent COVID-19. PBMCs, B-cell-depleted T cells, or T cells provided the cDNA or gDNA that made up the material.

The source material was peripheral blood. This TCR was sampled from a man at least 80 years old with acute or convalescent COVID-19. This rearrangement joins TRBV20-1 to TRBJ1-2, with 8 bases that match TRBD1. This CDR3 is CSASPQGARGYTF. CDR3 DNA: TGCAGTGCTAGTCCCCAGGGGGCGCGTGGCTACACCTTC.